This TCR beta chain emerged from a study of response to subunit inactivated influenza vaccine. Germline values: CDR1 MDHEN, CDR2 SYDVKM. This CDR3 is 15 amino acids long. MiXCR, run by TCRdb on the RT-PCR reads, gives a single entry per CDR3 protein. Of approximately 700,000 distinct CDR3 sequences listed, 15% to 17% were seen once; the top ten hold 11%. The sample holds a few counts of this clonotype. The material was PBMCs from blood, obtained 11 to 12 days after vaccination. The sequence derives from a man between 45 and 60 years old who received an inactivated influenza vaccine. This chain uses TRBV28 with TRBJ2-3, with 11 bases fitting TRBD2. The CDR3 sequence: CASLAGGIGTDTQYF. The CDR3 region has the DNA TGTGCATCCCTAGCGGGGGGCATAGGGACAGATACGCAGTATTTT.